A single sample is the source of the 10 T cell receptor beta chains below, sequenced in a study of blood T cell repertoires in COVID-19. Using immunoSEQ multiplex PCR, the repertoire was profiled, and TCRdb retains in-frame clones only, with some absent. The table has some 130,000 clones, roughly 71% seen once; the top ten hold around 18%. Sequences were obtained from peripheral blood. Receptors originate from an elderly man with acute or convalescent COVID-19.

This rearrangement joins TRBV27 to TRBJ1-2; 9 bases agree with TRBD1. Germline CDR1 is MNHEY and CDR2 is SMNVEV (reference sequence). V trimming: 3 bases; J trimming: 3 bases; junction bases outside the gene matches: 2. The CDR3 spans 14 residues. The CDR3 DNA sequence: TGTGCCAGCAGTTTGGGACAGGGCCACTATGGCTACACCTTC. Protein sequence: CASSLGQGHYGYTF.

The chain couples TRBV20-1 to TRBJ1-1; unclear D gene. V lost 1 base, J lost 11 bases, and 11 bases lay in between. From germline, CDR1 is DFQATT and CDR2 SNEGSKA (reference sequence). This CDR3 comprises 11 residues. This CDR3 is CSARAFPGAFF. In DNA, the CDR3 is TGCAGTGCTAGAGCTTTTCCGGGGGCTTTCTTT.

The DNA of the CDR3 is TGTGCCAGCAGCTTAGCGGGGGGCTACAATGAGCAGTTCTTC. It yields the protein CASSLAGGYNEQFF. V and J are TRBV11-2 and TRBJ2-1, with 7 bases lining up with TRBD2. The CDR3 is made up of 14 amino acids. The ends lost 1 base at V and 3 bases at J; junction bases unmatched: 0. Germline-derived CDR1 and CDR2 are SGHAT and FQNNGV.

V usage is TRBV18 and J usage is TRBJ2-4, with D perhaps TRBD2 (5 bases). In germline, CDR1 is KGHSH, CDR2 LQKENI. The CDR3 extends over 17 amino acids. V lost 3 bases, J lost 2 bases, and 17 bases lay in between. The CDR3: CASSPMDSLGTKNIQYF. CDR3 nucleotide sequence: TGTGCCAGCTCACCGATGGACTCCCTCGGAACCAAAAACATTCAGTACTTC.

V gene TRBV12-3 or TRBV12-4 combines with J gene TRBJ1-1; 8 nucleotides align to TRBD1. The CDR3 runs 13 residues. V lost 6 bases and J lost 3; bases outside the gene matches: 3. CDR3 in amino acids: CASRKQGDTEAFF. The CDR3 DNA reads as TGTGCCAGCAGAAAACAGGGGGACACTGAAGCTTTCTTT.

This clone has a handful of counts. CDR3 in amino acids: CASRRDSGYSPLHF. The CDR3 DNA reads as TGTGCCAGCAGAAGGGACAGTGGATATTCACCCCTCCACTTT. The chain uses TRBV6-5 and TRBJ1-6, with 7 bases that match TRBD1. V gave up 6 bases and J gave up 8 bases; unmatched junction bases: 7. This CDR3 comprises 14 residues. From germline, CDR1 is MNHEY and CDR2 SVGAGI.

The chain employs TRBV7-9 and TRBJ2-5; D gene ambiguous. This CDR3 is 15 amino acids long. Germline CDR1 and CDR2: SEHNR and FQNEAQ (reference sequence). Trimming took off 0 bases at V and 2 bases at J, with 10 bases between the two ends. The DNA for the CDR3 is TGTGCCAGCAGCTTAGCCGAGACTGATCAAGAGACCCAGTACTTC. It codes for CASSLAETDQETQYF.

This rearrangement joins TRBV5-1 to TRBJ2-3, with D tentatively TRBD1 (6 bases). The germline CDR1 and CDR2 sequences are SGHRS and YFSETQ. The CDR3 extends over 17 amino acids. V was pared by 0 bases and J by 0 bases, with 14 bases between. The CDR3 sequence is CASSLDMDSTSTDTQYF. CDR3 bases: TGCGCCAGCAGCTTGGATATGGACAGTACTAGCACAGATACGCAGTATTTT. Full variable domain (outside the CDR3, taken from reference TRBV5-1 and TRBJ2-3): KAGVTQTPRYLIKTRGQQVTLSCSPISGHRSVSWYQQTPGQGLQFLFEYFSETQRNKGNFPGRFSGRQFSNSRSEMNVSTLELGDSALYLCASSLDMDSTSTDTQYFGPGTRLTVL.

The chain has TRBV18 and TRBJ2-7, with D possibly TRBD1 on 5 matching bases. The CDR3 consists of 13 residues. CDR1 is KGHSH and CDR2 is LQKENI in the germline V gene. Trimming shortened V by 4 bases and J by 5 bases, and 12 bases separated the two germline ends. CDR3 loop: CASSRTGPDEQYF. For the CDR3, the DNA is TGTGCCAGCTCACGTACAGGTCCCGACGAGCAGTACTTC.

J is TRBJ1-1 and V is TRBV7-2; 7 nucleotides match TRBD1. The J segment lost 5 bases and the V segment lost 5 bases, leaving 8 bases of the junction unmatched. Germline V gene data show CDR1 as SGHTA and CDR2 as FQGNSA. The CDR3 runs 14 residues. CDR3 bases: TGTGCCAGCAGCCCCGCGACAGGGACTACTGAAGCTTTCTTT. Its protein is CASSPATGTTEAFF.